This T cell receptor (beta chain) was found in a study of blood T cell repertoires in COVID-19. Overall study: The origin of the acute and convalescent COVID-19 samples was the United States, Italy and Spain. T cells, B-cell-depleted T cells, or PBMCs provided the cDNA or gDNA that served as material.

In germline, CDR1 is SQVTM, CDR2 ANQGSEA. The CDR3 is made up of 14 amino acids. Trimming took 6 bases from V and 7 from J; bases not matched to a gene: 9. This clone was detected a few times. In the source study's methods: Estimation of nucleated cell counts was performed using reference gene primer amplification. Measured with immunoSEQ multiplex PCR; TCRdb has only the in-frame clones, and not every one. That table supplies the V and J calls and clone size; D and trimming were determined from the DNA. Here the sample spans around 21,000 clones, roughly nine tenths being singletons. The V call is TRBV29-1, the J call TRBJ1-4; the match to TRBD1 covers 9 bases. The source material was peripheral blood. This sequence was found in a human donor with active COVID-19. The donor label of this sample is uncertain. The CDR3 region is CSVTTGGEAEKLFF. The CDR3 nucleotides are TGCAGCGTCACCACAGGGGGCGAAGCTGAAAAACTGTTTTTT.